This note documents a single TCR beta chain sequence. The CDR3 is made up of 16 amino acids. Per the germline V gene, CDR1 is MGHRA and CDR2 is YSYEKL. After removal of 0 bases from V and 8 bases from J, the junction contained 7 bases not matched to a gene. The source of the sample is a study of early T cells in non-severe SARS-CoV-2 infection. TCRdb re-derived calls from the 5' RACE reads in MiXCR, one entry per CDR3 protein. The sample shows 50,000 to 60,000 distinct CDR3 sequences, 11% of them seen only once. The V gene is TRBV4-1, the J gene TRBJ2-1; 10 bases map to TRBD1. This receptor was obtained from an adult who was a healthcare worker with PCR-confirmed SARS-CoV-2 infection or an uninfected control (not recorded which). The specimen sequenced was whole blood. The CDR3 DNA follows: TGCGCCAGCAGCCAAGATCGACAGGGGGCGCAGGATGAGCAGTTCTTC. Amino acids: CASSQDRQGAQDEQFF.